The rows below give T cell receptor beta chains drawn from one sample of a study of blood T cell repertoires in COVID-19. The repertoire was sequenced with immunoSEQ multiplex PCR; TCRdb's copy has only in-frame clones and lacks some. This repertoire shows about 97,000 clones, about 87% found once; its top ten account for 3%. The sequenced material came from peripheral blood. The receptors derive from a man aged 50 to 59 with active or convalescent COVID-19. CDR3s include the opening cysteine and the closing phenylalanine or tryptophan. Each record gives: V gene, clone size, D gene, J gene, CDR3 DNA, CDR3 protein. A D gene is named only where the DNA matches it firmly. The listing skips clone size in some rows; elsewhere it reads once, few, many or a size class.

TRBV6-1	-	-	TRBJ1-5	TGTGCCAGCAGTGAAGCGTCGGGATCAAATCAGCCCCAGCATTTT	CASSEASGSNQPQHF
TRBV20-1	-	-	TRBJ2-3	TGCAGTGCTCCCTACACAGATACGCAGTATTTT	CSAPYTDTQYF
TRBV3-1/TRBV3-2	few	TRBD1	TRBJ1-5	TGTGCCAGCAGTACAGGGGACAGCAATCAGCCCCAGCATTTT	CASSTGDSNQPQHF
TRBV28	once	TRBD1	TRBJ2-5	TGTGCCAGCAGTTTAAGGACAGGGGGGATTTTAGAGACCCAGTACTTC	CASSLRTGGILETQYF
TRBV7-9	-	-	TRBJ1-1	TGTGCCAGCAGCTTTTCCGGGACAAACACTGAAGCTTTCTTT	CASSFSGTNTEAFF
TRBV24-1	-	-	TRBJ2-3	TGTGCCACCAGTGAACAGGGTGGGACAGATACGCAGTATTTT	CATSEQGGTDTQYF
TRBV29-1	-	-	TRBJ1-1	TGCAGCGTGTCAGACCAGGGATGGAACACTGAAGCTTTCTTT	CSVSDQGWNTEAFF
TRBV6-5	-	-	TRBJ1-5	TGTGCCAGCAGTTACCGAGGAGCAGGGAGCAATCAGCCCCAGCATTTT	CASSYRGAGSNQPQHF
TRBV28	-	-	TRBJ1-1	TGTGCCAGTCTACAGTACCCAACAATGAACACTGAAGCTTTCTTT	CASLQYPTMNTEAFF
TRBV28	-	TRBD2	TRBJ2-1	TGTGCCAGCCGCCTATCTAGCGGGGGGCATTACAATGAGCAGTTCTTC	CASRLSSGGHYNEQFF
TRBV28	once	-	TRBJ2-5	TGTGCCAGCAGTCGGGATCTAATAGAGACCCAGTACTTC	CASSRDLIETQYF
TRBV2	-	TRBD1	TRBJ2-3	TGTGCCACCCAGGGGGCAGATACGCAGTATTTT	CATQGADTQYF
TRBV5-1	-	TRBD1	TRBJ1-6	TGCGCCAGCAGCTTGGAGGGACAGGGGATTTCACCCCTCCACTTT	CASSLEGQGISPLHF
TRBV9	-	-	TRBJ1-1	TGTGCCAGCAGCCCGTATGCGGGGAACACTGAAGCTTTCTTT	CASSPYAGNTEAFF
TRBV3-1/TRBV3-2	-	-	TRBJ2-3	TGTGCCAGCAGCCAAACAGGGACCACAGATACGCAGTATTTT	CASSQTGTTDTQYF
TRBV5-1	-	TRBD2	TRBJ2-2	TGCGCCAGCAGCTTGGTAGCGGGGGCGAACACCGGGGAGCTGTTTTTT	CASSLVAGANTGELFF
TRBV3-1/TRBV3-2	-	TRBD1	TRBJ1-5	TGTGCCAGCAGCCCACAGGGGGGCGGCAATCAGCCCCAGCATTTT	CASSPQGGGNQPQHF
TRBV2	-	TRBD2	TRBJ2-3	TGTGCCAGCAGATTAACGACTAGCGGGGGCTCAACAGATACGCAGTATTTT	CASRLTTSGGSTDTQYF
TRBV4-2	-	-	TRBJ2-5	TGTGCCAGCAGCCAAGACTCCGGGGAGACCCAGTACTTC	CASSQDSGETQYF
TRBV3-1/TRBV3-2	-	TRBD1	TRBJ2-3	TGTGCCAGCAGACTGGGACAGTCTAGCACAGATACGCAGTATTTT	CASRLGQSSTDTQYF
TRBV6-1	once	-	TRBJ1-2	TGTGCCAGCAGTGACCTCCAGAATGTATATCACTATGGCTACACCTTC	CASSDLQNVYHYGYTF
TRBV7-2	-	-	TRBJ2-5	TGTGCCAGCAGCTTAAACACCTTAAGGACCCAGTACTTC	CASSLNTLRTQYF
TRBV28	-	-	TRBJ1-6	TGTGCCAGCACCGAGTATCCGAATTCACCCCTCCACTTT	CASTEYPNSPLHF
TRBV7-9	-	-	TRBJ2-6	TGTGCCAGCAGCCCAGTGGCTGGGGCCAACGTCCTGACTTTC	CASSPVAGANVLTF
TRBV5-1	few	-	TRBJ1-1	TGCGCCAGCAGCGGAAGGGGGACTGAAGCTTTCTTT	CASSGRGTEAFF
TRBV2	-	TRBD1	TRBJ2-7	TGTGCCAGCAGTGAAGTCCGGGGTGGGACAGGGAGGTACGAGCAGTACTTC	CASSEVRGGTGRYEQYF